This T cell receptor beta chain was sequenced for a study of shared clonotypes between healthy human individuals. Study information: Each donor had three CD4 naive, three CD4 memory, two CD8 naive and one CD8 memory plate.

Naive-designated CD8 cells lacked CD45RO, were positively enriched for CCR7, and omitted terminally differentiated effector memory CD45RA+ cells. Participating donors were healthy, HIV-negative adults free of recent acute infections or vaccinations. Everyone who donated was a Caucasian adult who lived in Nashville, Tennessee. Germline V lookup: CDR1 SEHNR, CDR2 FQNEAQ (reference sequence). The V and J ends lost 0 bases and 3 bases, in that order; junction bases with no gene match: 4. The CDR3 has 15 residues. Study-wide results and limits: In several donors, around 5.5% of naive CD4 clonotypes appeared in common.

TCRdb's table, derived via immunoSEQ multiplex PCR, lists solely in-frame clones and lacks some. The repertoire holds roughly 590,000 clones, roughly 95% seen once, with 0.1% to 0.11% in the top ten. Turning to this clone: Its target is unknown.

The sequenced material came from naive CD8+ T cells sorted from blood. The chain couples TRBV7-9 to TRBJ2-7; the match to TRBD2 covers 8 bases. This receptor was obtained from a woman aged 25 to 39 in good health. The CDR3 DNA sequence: TGTGCCAGCAGCTTAGCGGGGAGCGGGAGCTACGAGCAGTACTTC. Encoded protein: CASSLAGSGSYEQYF.